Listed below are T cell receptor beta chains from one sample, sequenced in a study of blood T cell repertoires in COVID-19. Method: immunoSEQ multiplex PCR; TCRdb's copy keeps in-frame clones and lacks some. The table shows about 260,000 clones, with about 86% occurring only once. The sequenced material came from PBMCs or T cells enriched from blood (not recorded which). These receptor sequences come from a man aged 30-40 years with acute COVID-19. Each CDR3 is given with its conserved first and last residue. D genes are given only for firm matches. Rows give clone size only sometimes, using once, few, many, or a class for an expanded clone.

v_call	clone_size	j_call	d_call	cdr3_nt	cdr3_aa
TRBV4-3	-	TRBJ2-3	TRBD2	TGCGCCAGCAGCCAGACTAGCGGCAGCACAGATACGCAGTATTTT	CASSQTSGSTDTQYF
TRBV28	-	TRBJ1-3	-	TGTGCCAGCAGAACCGCGGGAAACACCATATATTTT	CASRTAGNTIYF
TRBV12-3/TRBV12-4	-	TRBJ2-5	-	TGTGCCAGCAGTTTTCTTGTTAGGACCCAGTACTTC	CASSFLVRTQYF
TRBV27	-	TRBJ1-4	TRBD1	TGTGCCAGCAAACCTAAGCCGGGACAGGTTAATGAAAAACTGTTTTTT	CASKPKPGQVNEKLFF
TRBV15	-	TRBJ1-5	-	TGTGCCACCAGCAGAGATGGGCAATTGACGCAGCCCCAGCATTTT	CATSRDGQLTQPQHF
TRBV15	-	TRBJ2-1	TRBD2	TGTGCCACCAGGGGACTAGCAGACTATGAGCAGTTCTTC	CATRGLADYEQFF
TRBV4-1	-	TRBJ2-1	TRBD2	TGCGCCAGCAGCCAAGCCGGGACTAGCGTGAATGAGCAGTTCTTC	CASSQAGTSVNEQFF
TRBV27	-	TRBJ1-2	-	TGTGCCAGCAAAGGAGGTTCCTATGGCTACACCTTC	CASKGGSYGYTF
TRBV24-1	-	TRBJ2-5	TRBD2	TGTGCCACCGGGGGGGATGATGTGACCCAGTACTTC	CATGGDDVTQYF
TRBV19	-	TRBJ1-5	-	TGTGCCAGTAGCAAGGACAGCCGTTTCCAGCCCCAGCATTTT	CASSKDSRFQPQHF
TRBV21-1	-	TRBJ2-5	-	TGTGCCAGCAGCTCCCCGGGGGGCCTAGCGGAACAAGAGACCCAGTACTTC	CASSSPGGLAEQETQYF
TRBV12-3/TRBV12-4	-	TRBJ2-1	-	TGTGCCAGCAGGCATAGGGGTAGGGGGTTCTTC	CASRHRGRGFF
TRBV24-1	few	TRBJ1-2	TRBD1	TGTGCCACCAGTGAACCGGGACAGCTCTATGGCTACACCTTC	CATSEPGQLYGYTF
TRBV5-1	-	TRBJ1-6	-	TGTGCCAGCAGCTCCGACGGGTCGAATTCACCCCTCCACTTT	CASSSDGSNSPLHF
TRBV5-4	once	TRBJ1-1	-	TGTGCCAGCAGCCGAGGGGGGGGTCGGAACACTGAAGCTTTCTTT	CASSRGGGRNTEAFF
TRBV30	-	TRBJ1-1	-	TGTGCCTGGAGGTCATCGGGGAGACGCGTCACTGAAGCTTTCTTT	CAWRSSGRRVTEAFF
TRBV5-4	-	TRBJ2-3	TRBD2	TGTGCCAGCAGCCCGCTTCTAGCGGGGTTCACAGATACGCAGTATTTT	CASSPLLAGFTDTQYF
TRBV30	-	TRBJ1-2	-	TGTGCCTGGAGAGGGGGGGGTATTGGCTACACCTTC	CAWRGGGIGYTF